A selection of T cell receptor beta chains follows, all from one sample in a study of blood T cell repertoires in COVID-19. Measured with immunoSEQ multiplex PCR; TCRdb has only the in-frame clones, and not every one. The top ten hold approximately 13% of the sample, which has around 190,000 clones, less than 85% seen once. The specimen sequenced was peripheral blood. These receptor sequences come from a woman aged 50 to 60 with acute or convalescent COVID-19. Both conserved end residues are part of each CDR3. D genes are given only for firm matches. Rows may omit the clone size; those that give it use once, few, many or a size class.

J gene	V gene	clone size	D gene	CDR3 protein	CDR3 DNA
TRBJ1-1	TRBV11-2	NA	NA	CASSPIRRGTEAFF	TGTGCCAGCAGCCCTATAAGGAGGGGAACTGAAGCTTTCTTT
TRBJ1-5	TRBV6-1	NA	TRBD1	CASSGLAGGPSNQPQHF	TGTGCCAGCAGTGGACTTGCAGGGGGCCCGAGCAATCAGCCCCAGCATTTT
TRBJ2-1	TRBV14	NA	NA	CASSQDWAVNEQFF	TGTGCCAGCAGCCAAGATTGGGCAGTCAATGAGCAGTTCTTC
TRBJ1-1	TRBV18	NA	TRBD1	CASSLALGQKNTEAFF	TGTGCCAGCTCACTGGCCCTGGGACAGAAGAACACTGAAGCTTTCTTT
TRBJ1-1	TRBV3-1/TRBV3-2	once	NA	CASSQESWGGTEAFF	TGTGCCAGCAGCCAAGAATCCTGGGGAGGCACTGAAGCTTTCTTT
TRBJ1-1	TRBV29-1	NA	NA	CSVAEAVGNTEAFF	TGCAGCGTTGCGGAGGCGGTGGGAAACACTGAAGCTTTCTTT
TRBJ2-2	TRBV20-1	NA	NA	CSASSPGRNTGELFF	TGCAGTGCTAGTTCTCCAGGGCGGAACACCGGGGAGCTGTTTTTT
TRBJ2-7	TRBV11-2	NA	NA	CASSPGGEQYF	TGTGCCAGCAGCCCTGGCGGGGAGCAGTACTTC
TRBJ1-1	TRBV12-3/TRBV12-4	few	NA	CASSLQGNTEAFF	TGTGCCAGCAGCCTACAGGGGAACACTGAAGCTTTCTTT
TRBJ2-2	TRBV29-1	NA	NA	CSVQVGGAGTGELFF	TGCAGCGTTCAGGTCGGGGGAGCGGGCACCGGGGAGCTGTTTTTT
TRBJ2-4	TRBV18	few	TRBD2	CASSPQGSQGGRGNIQYF	TGTGCCAGCTCACCACAGGGATCCCAGGGCGGGAGAGGAAACATTCAGTACTTC
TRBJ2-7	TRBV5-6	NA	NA	CASSLQHDEQYF	TGTGCCAGCAGCTTGCAACACGACGAGCAGTACTTC
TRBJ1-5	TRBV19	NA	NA	CASRREGVSNQPQHF	TGTGCCAGTCGTAGGGAGGGGGTTAGCAATCAGCCCCAGCATTTT
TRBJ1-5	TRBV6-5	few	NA	CASSYRTRNQPQHF	TGTGCCAGCAGTTACAGGACAAGAAATCAGCCCCAGCATTTT
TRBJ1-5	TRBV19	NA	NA	CASTPRSPGGNQPQHF	TGTGCCAGTACCCCGCGGAGTCCCGGTGGCAATCAGCCCCAGCATTTT
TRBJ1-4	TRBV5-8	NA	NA	CASSPGVSSNEKLFF	TGTGCCAGCAGCCCCGGAGTGAGCTCTAATGAAAAACTGTTTTTT
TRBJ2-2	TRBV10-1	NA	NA	CASKSSAGELFF	TGCGCCAGCAAATCTTCGGCCGGGGAGCTGTTTTTT
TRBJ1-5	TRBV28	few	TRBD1	CASSYAGGVQPQHF	TGTGCCAGCAGTTACGCAGGGGGCGTTCAGCCCCAGCATTTT
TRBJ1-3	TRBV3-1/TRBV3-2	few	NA	CASSQVAGRSGNTIYF	TGTGCCAGCAGCCAAGTCGCAGGAAGGTCAGGAAACACCATATATTTT
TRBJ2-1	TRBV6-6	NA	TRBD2	CASSYYSGRSAEQFF	TGTGCCAGCAGTTACTATAGCGGGAGGTCTGCTGAGCAGTTCTTC
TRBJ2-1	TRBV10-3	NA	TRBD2	CAIMVAGGPLSNEQFF	TGTGCCATCATGGTGGCGGGAGGGCCGTTAAGCAATGAGCAGTTCTTC
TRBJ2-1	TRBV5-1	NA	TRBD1	CASSRDRGWDEQFF	TGCGCCAGCAGCCGAGACAGGGGTTGGGATGAGCAGTTCTTC